The 7 T cell receptor beta chains below come from one sample, sequenced in a study of T cell responses to AZD1222 COVID-19 vaccine. Method: immunoSEQ multiplex PCR; TCRdb's copy keeps in-frame clones and lacks some. The sample records approximately 130,000 clones, approximately 85% being singletons. The sample was peripheral blood, taken on day 0 of AZD1222 vaccination. Every receptor here comes from an adult in good health.

The chain employs TRBV18 and TRBJ1-6; unclear D gene. Trimming left V 4 bases short and J 7 bases short, with 14 bases between. In germline, CDR1 is KGHSH, CDR2 LQKENI. The CDR3 contains 15 residues. The CDR3 here is CASSQTPSENSPLHF. CDR3 in DNA: TGTGCCAGCTCACAGACCCCCTCGGAGAATTCACCCCTCCACTTT.

V is TRBV12-5 and J is TRBJ2-2; D gene uncertain. Germline values: CDR1 LGHNT, CDR2 FRNRAP. Trimming took 4 bases from V and 5 from J, leaving 14 bases between them. The CDR3 consists of 15 residues. The CDR3 bases are TGTGCTAGTGGTTCGGAGATCGGGTTAACCGGGGAGCTGTTTTTT. It is translated as CASGSEIGLTGELFF.

This clone was detected only once. The chain combines TRBV28 with TRBJ2-6; TRBD1 is a possible D gene (5 bases). CDR3 length: 17 residues. Germline CDR1 and CDR2: MDHEN and SYDVKM. The germline V and J ends were trimmed by 5 bases and 0 bases, with 14 bases remaining between them. CDR3 in amino acids: CASSPDSAASGANVLTF. CDR3 nucleotide sequence: TGTGCCAGCAGTCCAGACAGTGCTGCCTCTGGGGCCAACGTCCTGACTTTC.

The J gene is TRBJ2-7, the V gene TRBV19; D is undetermined. V was shortened by 0 bases and J by 0 bases, with 6 bases between the two germline ends. The CDR3 covers 14 residues. Looked up from germline, CDR1 is LNHDA and CDR2 is SQIVND (reference sequence). Written as DNA, the CDR3 is TGTGCCAGTAGTATAGATCAGAGCTCCTACGAGCAGTACTTC. Translating it yields CASSIDQSSYEQYF.

The chain couples TRBV3-1 (or the pseudogene TRBV3-2) to TRBJ1-2; TRBD1 matches at 9 bases. Germline trimming cut 6 bases from V and 3 bases from J; bases unmatched to any gene: 8. The CDR3 contains 15 residues. Germline CDR1 is LGHDT and CDR2 is YNNKEL (reference sequence). The CDR3 sequence is CASSVGQGPHYGYTF. CDR3 nucleotide sequence: TGTGCCAGCAGTGTCGGACAGGGGCCCCACTATGGCTACACCTTC.

V gene TRBV30 combines with J gene TRBJ2-1; 9 bases align to TRBD2. The CDR3 spans 14 residues. CDR1 and CDR2 from the germline V gene are GTSNPN and SVGIG (reference sequence). V shed 1 base, J shed 4 bases, and the junction held 2 bases outside the gene matches. The CDR3 DNA reads TGTGCCTGGAGTGGACTAGCGGCATACAATGAGCAGTTCTTC. Protein sequence: CAWSGLAAYNEQFF.

Written as DNA, the CDR3 is TGTGCCAGCAGTCTTAAGCGGGGGAGCACAGATACGCAGTATTTT. This translates into CASSLKRGSTDTQYF. The chain employs TRBV5-4 and TRBJ2-3; 8 bases agree with TRBD2. The junction had 5 bases not matched to a gene; V was cut back by 5 bases and J by 0 bases. The germline CDR1 and CDR2 sequences are SGHNT and YYREEE (reference sequence). The CDR3 extends over 15 amino acids.